The sequence of this T cell receptor (beta chain) was determined in a study of cytomegalovirus exposure and HLA in healthy donors (dated by TCRdb to 2016 to 2017). For the study in its entirety: In an earlier analysis of under 600 of the donors, approximately 260 Gb of sequence data and 90 million to 130 million unique TCR beta sequences from 180 million or so T cells were reported. HLA typing covered class I and class II loci at four-digit resolution. About five DR-DQ haplotypes were treated as single units for association and clustering because of strong linkage in the cohort. An earlier analysis of 500 to 650 of the donors applied high-throughput TCR beta sequencing to assess whether each TCR beta V gene segment acted as functional or pseudogenic. Every discovery cohort repertoire had been produced on one sequencing platform. The T cell repertoires of about 700 subjects were profiled by immunosequencing and related to cytomegalovirus serostatus. The aim of the study was to test whether cataloging public T cell receptors could identify signatures of past pathogen exposure. The genetic ancestry cluster associated with self-reported Caucasian donors included 65% to 90% of the 300 to 450 genotyped donors. Rather than drawing on any new phenotypic data, the later analysis identified candidate immune exposures from TCR beta sequences and the way those sequences occurred across donors. Among 398 genotyped donors of the cohort, an average of about 240,000 unique TCR beta nucleotide sequences were sequenced per donor, around 18% of them non-productive. Typing coverage varied by locus: about 620-630 donors for A, B, C, DRB1 and DQB1; approximately 560 for DQA1; about 570 for DPA1; 450 to 480 for DPB1. Approximately 330 gigabases of sequencing data and approximately 91 million unique TCR sequences made up an early release that covered nearly 650 HLA-typed donors. Donor age, sex, ethnicity and CMV serostatus were compiled together with the repertoire data. A later genetic analysis took genome-wide SNP genotypes for about three fifths of the roughly 670 donors and used that subset as a discovery cohort. To predict cytomegalovirus infection status, the study brought together high-throughput TCR immunosequencing, statistical association of individual TCRs with disease status, and machine learning. A separate validation cohort of roughly 120 different subjects was used in addition to the approximately 700-subject first cohort. A later analysis re-examined previously published TCR beta repertoires from more than 600 donors and added high-resolution HLA genotyping to investigate patterns of TCR occurrence. The full study reports these points: In a later analysis, HLA-associated TCR beta chains were found to be more clonally expanded and to have lower generation probabilities than equally common non-associated chains. For the cohort, immune exposure information was limited to CMV serostatus. Linkage disequilibrium might explain the correlated functional status among segregating V segments, but an unknown experimental factor could not be ruled out. In the study, approximately 160 TCR beta chains were listed as associated with cytomegalovirus. Sequencing depth was assumed to be roughly uniform across donors in the presence/absence analyses, though that assumption may not hold. When HLA alleles, especially DR and DQ, strongly co-occurred, TCR associations were difficult to assign to individual alleles. While some public TCRs were present in many individuals, most TCR sequences turned up only very rarely across donors. In a later analysis, 15,000 to 20,000 TCR beta sequences were associated with specific HLA alleles at a false discovery rate of 0.05. Several of the top co-occurrence clusters appeared to be linked to parvovirus B19, influenza, CMV and Epstein-Barr virus, according to a later analysis. Because the 87-base-pair reads could not distinguish some IMGT-functional V segments, including TRBV6-2 and TRBV6-3, those segments were excluded. Because HLA typing was unavailable for some donors at each locus, only the typed subset was used in association tests. A later genetic analysis reported fewer N-insertions in productive TCRs among donors in an Asian-associated ancestry cluster than the roughly 640-donor mean. In a later analysis, most CMV-associated TCR beta chains were found to appear HLA-restricted, with HLA associations seemingly driven largely by CMV exposure. In a later analysis, the rate of TCR association differed among HLA loci, with DRB1 alleles having the most associated TCRs and HLA-C alleles having the fewest. Only TCR beta chains were sequenced in this cohort, and the absence of alpha or paired-chain data limited detectable features. An association between a missense DCLRE1C variant and V-gene and J-gene trimming of TCR beta chains was found in a later genetic analysis and replicated in an independent cohort. A few of the identified cytomegalovirus-associated TCR beta chains were confirmed in vitro to be specific for cytomegalovirus antigens. In an earlier analysis of a few hundred of the donors, most TCR beta V segments were observed in productive rearrangements about 87% or about 30% of the time, broadly matching IMGT annotations. The classifier was reported to diagnose cytomegalovirus status with high specificity and sensitivity in both the original cohort and the validation cohort. The sequencing pipeline was judged likely to have produced a cluster of highly shared sequence variants as a technical artifact. Because counts were too low, about 17 rarely observed V segments, including chromosome 9 orphons, were excluded from the earlier analysis of some 540 of the donors. A further reported finding was that TCR beta sequences accurately predicted the HLA-A and HLA-B alleles for most subjects in the first cohort. The authors suggested that the approach could potentially be extended to other disease states and immunological phenotypes.

This clone showed up just once. No cognate antigen has been identified for it. No per-base quality is available; no much larger clone lies one base away. The cohort comprised some 730 healthy bone marrow donors. All cohort members were sampled while nominally healthy, although unrecorded immune exposures were likely present. The donor tested CMV seronegative, placing the donor among the roughly 340 seronegative members of the cohort. Each donor provided a peripheral blood sample, and peripheral blood mononuclear cells were used for TCR beta sequencing. Genomic DNA extraction from the blood cell samples was performed with the Qiagen DNeasy Blood Extraction Kit. CDR1 GTSNPN and CDR2 SVGIG are derived from the germline V gene (reference sequence). Spanning cysteine to phenylalanine, the CDR3 consists of 15 amino acids. Just CDR3 DNA is preserved here, 45 bases in frame from base 1. Trimmed from V: 1 base; trimmed from J: 9 bases; junction bases lacking a gene match: 14.

Library generation was performed with the immunoSEQ multiplex PCR assay. A mixture of 60 forward primers for TCR Vbeta segments and 13 reverse primers for TCR Jbeta segments was used in the multiplex PCR. Amplification of the CDR3 region of rearranged TCR beta genes was performed with a multiplex PCR assay on genomic DNA. Amplified TCR beta libraries were sequenced as 87-base-pair reads on the Illumina HiSeq System. Turning to the authors' computational methods: In a later analysis, tens of millions of unique TCR beta chains were counted across the approximately 640 repertoires, and approximately 11 million of these chains were shared by at least two donors. Raw reads were error-corrected and collapsed into unique sequences with a nearest-neighbor algorithm that merged closely related sequences to remove PCR and sequencing errors. CDR3 sequences were aligned to IMGT reference sequences to assign V, D and J gene segments. For a sequence to be retained, a match of at least six nucleotides to both a V gene segment and a J gene segment was required. Rearrangements were called productive when the CDR3 lacked stop codons and stayed in frame with V and J; all others were non-productive. CDR3 was defined by IMGT convention, running from the second conserved V-encoded cysteine to the conserved J-encoded phenylalanine. In an earlier analysis of approximately 500 of the donors, sequences lacking an unambiguous match to a single V gene segment were excluded. An earlier analysis of over 450 of the donors classified V segments as functional when productive rearrangements were above 56.7% and as segregating when the standard deviation between donors was above 5%. To diagnose cytomegalovirus status from the catalog of TCR beta chain sequences, a statistical classification framework was built. In a later analysis, TCR nucleotide sequences were compared against IMGT/GENE-DB human TR gene sequences so that V and J genes could be assigned. The TCRdist pipeline was used in a later analysis to assign CDR3 sequences and most-parsimonious VDJ recombination scenarios. In a later analysis, each TCR beta chain was defined by its CDR3 amino acid sequence together with its V-gene family, and reads lacking a unique V-gene family were excluded. To address suspected cross-contamination and a sequencing artifact, a later analysis removed around 600 highly shared, low-generation-probability nucleotide sequences. In a later analysis, a clonal expansion index for each public chain was calculated from normalized within-repertoire ranks of inferred template counts. In a later analysis, generation probabilities were computed using a VDJ recombination model fitted to out-of-frame rearrangements, and the results were checked against IGoR. A later analysis scored TCR-TCR, TCR-HLA and TCR-CMV co-occurrence with hypergeometric tests, applying a repertoire-size bias correction to TCR pairs. To estimate false discovery rates, a later analysis permuted the HLA or CMV assignments 20 times. In a later analysis, co-occurring TCRs were grouped with DBSCAN, and TCRdist sequence similarity was added when clustering was performed within HLA-allele-positive subsets. Repertoires with fewer than 30,000 or more than 120,000 public chains were left out of co-occurrence clustering, as were about 5 repertoires with anomalous nucleotide sharing. TCRdb took this table from immuneACCESS and kept in-frame rearrangements with V and J called. Such tables lack part of the clones; where checked against another copy, unresolved V genes explain under half of the gap, and the rest is unexplained. V, J and clone size are those of that table, while D and trimming were read from the DNA. In all, the sample holds 100,000 to 150,000 clones, and 78% of those were seen once. The top ten constitute around 1.5% of the sample.

The sequence derives from a woman aged 18-35 years in good health and CMV-seronegative. The sample comprised PBMCs. The chain is made from TRBV30 and TRBJ2-7; a stretch of 8 junction bases matches TRBD1. In nucleotides, the sequence is TGTGCCTGGAGTGGACAGGGGCCAGTCTCTTCTGGGCAGTACTTC. It specifies CAWSGQGPVSSGQYF.